This is a list of T cell receptor beta chains from one sample in a study of beta chain features in type 1 diabetes. TCRdb's table, derived via immunoSEQ multiplex PCR, lists solely in-frame clones and lacks some. The sample contains fewer than 110,000 clones, 25% to 35% of which appear only once. The specimen sequenced was central memory CD4+ T cells from blood. These receptor sequences come from a woman under 30 with type 1 diabetes. CDR3s include the opening cysteine and the closing phenylalanine or tryptophan. Fields, in order: J gene, clone size, D gene, V gene, CDR3 DNA, CDR3 protein. D genes are given only for firm matches. Size is omitted from some rows. Given values are once, few, many or a class for expanded clones.

j_gene: TRBJ2-1; abundance: -; d_gene: -; v_gene: TRBV7-9; CDR3nt: TGTGCCAGCAGCTTAGCGGAGGGGACTGAGCAGTTCTTC; CDR3aa: CASSLAEGTEQFF
j_gene: TRBJ2-7; abundance: -; d_gene: -; v_gene: TRBV5-1; CDR3nt: TGCGCCAGCAGCTTGGGGCAGGATCCCTACGAGCAGTACTTC; CDR3aa: CASSLGQDPYEQYF
j_gene: TRBJ2-6; abundance: -; d_gene: -; v_gene: TRBV7-3; CDR3nt: TGTGCCAGCAGCTTATCGGGGGGCGCTGGGGCCAACGTCCTGACTTTC; CDR3aa: CASSLSGGAGANVLTF
j_gene: TRBJ2-1; abundance: few; d_gene: TRBD2; v_gene: TRBV4-2; CDR3nt: TGTGCCAGCAGCCAAGGTCTGGGGACTAGCGGTTACAATGAGCAGTTCTTC; CDR3aa: CASSQGLGTSGYNEQFF
j_gene: TRBJ2-3; abundance: -; d_gene: -; v_gene: TRBV11-2; CDR3nt: TGTGCCAGCAGCCCCAGGCATAGCACAGATACGCAGTATTTT; CDR3aa: CASSPRHSTDTQYF
j_gene: TRBJ1-3; abundance: -; d_gene: TRBD1; v_gene: TRBV7-9; CDR3nt: TGTGCCAGCACCCGGACAGGCGGACTCTCTGGAAACACCATATATTTT; CDR3aa: CASTRTGGLSGNTIYF
j_gene: TRBJ1-1; abundance: -; d_gene: TRBD1; v_gene: TRBV30; CDR3nt: TGTGCCTGTGGATCGGACAGGATGAACACTGAAGCTTTCTTT; CDR3aa: CACGSDRMNTEAFF
j_gene: TRBJ2-5; abundance: few; d_gene: -; v_gene: TRBV5-4; CDR3nt: TGTGCCAGCAGCTTGAGGGAGTTAGAGACCCAGTACTTC; CDR3aa: CASSLRELETQYF
j_gene: TRBJ2-1; abundance: few; d_gene: TRBD2; v_gene: TRBV9; CDR3nt: TGTGCCAGCAGCGTTCCGGGACTAGCGGGAGCCAATGAGCAGTTCTTC; CDR3aa: CASSVPGLAGANEQFF
j_gene: TRBJ1-2; abundance: few; d_gene: -; v_gene: TRBV2; CDR3nt: TGTGCCAGCAGGCTGACACCGAACTATGGCTACACCTTC; CDR3aa: CASRLTPNYGYTF
j_gene: TRBJ2-2; abundance: -; d_gene: -; v_gene: TRBV14; CDR3nt: TGTGCCAGCAGCCGGTTTCGAGGCAACACCGGGGAGCTGTTTTTT; CDR3aa: CASSRFRGNTGELFF
j_gene: TRBJ2-1; abundance: few; d_gene: -; v_gene: TRBV7-3; CDR3nt: TGTGCCAGCAGCCCCTGGGGGGGCGATGAGCAGTTCTTC; CDR3aa: CASSPWGGDEQFF
j_gene: TRBJ2-1; abundance: -; d_gene: TRBD2; v_gene: TRBV9; CDR3nt: TGTGCCAGCAGCGTAGCCGCCGGGACTATCTACAATGAGCAGTTCTTC; CDR3aa: CASSVAAGTIYNEQFF
j_gene: TRBJ1-2; abundance: -; d_gene: TRBD1; v_gene: TRBV29-1; CDR3nt: TGCAGCGTTCGGGGACAGGGCCTAGGGCAATATGGCTACACCTTC; CDR3aa: CSVRGQGLGQYGYTF
j_gene: TRBJ2-1; abundance: few; d_gene: -; v_gene: TRBV7-2; CDR3nt: TGTGCCAGCAGCTCCTTTGGTGGTGGCAACAATGAGCAGTTCTTC; CDR3aa: CASSSFGGGNNEQFF
j_gene: TRBJ2-5; abundance: few; d_gene: TRBD2; v_gene: TRBV5-1; CDR3nt: TGCGCCAGCAGCCACACTAGCGGCGGGGGGGAGACCCAGTACTTC; CDR3aa: CASSHTSGGGETQYF
j_gene: TRBJ2-7; abundance: -; d_gene: -; v_gene: TRBV28; CDR3nt: TGTGCCAGCAGTTTGGCACCAAGCTCCTACGAGCAGTACTTC; CDR3aa: CASSLAPSSYEQYF
j_gene: TRBJ2-1; abundance: few; d_gene: TRBD2; v_gene: TRBV6-1; CDR3nt: TGTGCCAGCAGTGAGGATACTAGCGGGAGAGGCCATGAGCAGTTCTTC; CDR3aa: CASSEDTSGRGHEQFF
j_gene: TRBJ1-5; abundance: -; d_gene: TRBD1; v_gene: TRBV7-2; CDR3nt: TGTGCCAGCAAAGGACAGGGGACGAATCAGCCCCAGCATTTT; CDR3aa: CASKGQGTNQPQHF
j_gene: TRBJ2-3; abundance: -; d_gene: TRBD2; v_gene: TRBV5-1; CDR3nt: TGCGCCAGCCGGCCCGCTAGCGGGAGAGGGAGCACAGATACGCAGTATTTT; CDR3aa: CASRPASGRGSTDTQYF
j_gene: TRBJ2-7; abundance: -; d_gene: TRBD2; v_gene: TRBV18; CDR3nt: TGTGCCAGCTCCCGTGACATGGGACTAGCGGGAGCTGGAAGCTCCTACGAGCAGTACTTC; CDR3aa: CASSRDMGLAGAGSSYEQYF
j_gene: TRBJ1-5; abundance: few; d_gene: TRBD1; v_gene: TRBV7-2; CDR3nt: TGTGCCAGCAGCTTAGCCAGGGGGGGCAATCAGCCCCAGCATTTT; CDR3aa: CASSLARGGNQPQHF
j_gene: TRBJ2-2; abundance: -; d_gene: -; v_gene: TRBV2; CDR3nt: TGTGCCAGCAGTGAACTAGCTGGCGGGGAGCTGTTTTTT; CDR3aa: CASSELAGGELFF
j_gene: TRBJ2-1; abundance: -; d_gene: -; v_gene: TRBV18; CDR3nt: TGTGCCAGCTCACCCCAAACTAACCTCTACAATGAGCAGTTCTTC; CDR3aa: CASSPQTNLYNEQFF
j_gene: TRBJ1-1; abundance: few; d_gene: -; v_gene: TRBV5-4; CDR3nt: TGTGCCAGCAGCTTGGCCGAAACAGGGAACACTGAAGCTTTCTTT; CDR3aa: CASSLAETGNTEAFF
j_gene: TRBJ2-2; abundance: -; d_gene: -; v_gene: TRBV7-2; CDR3nt: TGTGCCAGCAGCTTAGTCTGGGCAGCCACCGGGGAGCTGTTTTTT; CDR3aa: CASSLVWAATGELFF
j_gene: TRBJ2-2; abundance: -; d_gene: -; v_gene: TRBV7-8; CDR3nt: TGTGCCAGCAGCCGCAGGGGGGCGGAGACCGGGGAGCTGTTTTTT; CDR3aa: CASSRRGAETGELFF
j_gene: TRBJ1-1; abundance: few; d_gene: -; v_gene: TRBV7-2; CDR3nt: TGTGCCAGCAGCCTAATGGGGGGTAGGTTCATGAACACTGAAGCTTTCTTT; CDR3aa: CASSLMGGRFMNTEAFF
j_gene: TRBJ1-4; abundance: medium-sized; d_gene: -; v_gene: TRBV30; CDR3nt: TGTGCCTGGAGTGCAGGGCACGGTGAAAAACTGTTTTTT; CDR3aa: CAWSAGHGEKLFF
j_gene: TRBJ1-5; abundance: -; d_gene: TRBD1; v_gene: TRBV6-1; CDR3nt: TGTGCCAGCAGTGAAGCGGAGTTTTGGACAGTCAGGGGGCTGAGGCCCCAGCATTTT; CDR3aa: CASSEAEFWTVRGLRPQHF
j_gene: TRBJ2-4; abundance: -; d_gene: -; v_gene: TRBV4-1; CDR3nt: TGCGCCAGCAGCCAAGATCGAGGACCGGGGAACATTCAGTACTTC; CDR3aa: CASSQDRGPGNIQYF
j_gene: TRBJ2-2; abundance: few; d_gene: TRBD2; v_gene: TRBV7-2; CDR3nt: TGTGCCAGCAGCCCCGGACTAGCGATGACGAACACCGGGGAGCTGTTTTTT; CDR3aa: CASSPGLAMTNTGELFF
j_gene: TRBJ2-1; abundance: -; d_gene: TRBD2; v_gene: TRBV19; CDR3nt: TGTGCCAGCGGACTGAGGGCTAGCGGGACGACTAGCTCCTACAATGAGCAGTTCTTC; CDR3aa: CASGLRASGTTSSYNEQFF
j_gene: TRBJ2-7; abundance: -; d_gene: -; v_gene: TRBV29-1; CDR3nt: TGCAGCGTTGAGGGCGTCAGCTCCTACGAGCAGTACTTC; CDR3aa: CSVEGVSSYEQYF
j_gene: TRBJ2-3; abundance: -; d_gene: -; v_gene: TRBV5-1; CDR3nt: TGCGCCAGCAGCTTGGTGTTAACAGATACGCAGTATTTT; CDR3aa: CASSLVLTDTQYF
j_gene: TRBJ2-7; abundance: -; d_gene: -; v_gene: TRBV18; CDR3nt: TGTGCCAGCTCAATACACAGCCGGGGCGAGCAGTACTTC; CDR3aa: CASSIHSRGEQYF
j_gene: TRBJ2-7; abundance: few; d_gene: -; v_gene: TRBV28; CDR3nt: TGTGCCAGCAGTCCCAGGCAGGGTAGGACCTACGAGCAGTACTTC; CDR3aa: CASSPRQGRTYEQYF
j_gene: TRBJ1-6; abundance: few; d_gene: TRBD1; v_gene: TRBV23-1; CDR3nt: TGCGCCAGCAGTCAAGGGACAGGGGGCCATAATTCACCCCTCCACTTT; CDR3aa: CASSQGTGGHNSPLHF
j_gene: TRBJ1-3; abundance: -; d_gene: -; v_gene: TRBV5-1; CDR3nt: TGCGCCAGCAGCTTCGGGGTCTCTGGAAACACCATATATTTT; CDR3aa: CASSFGVSGNTIYF
j_gene: TRBJ2-7; abundance: -; d_gene: TRBD2; v_gene: TRBV2; CDR3nt: TGTGCCGGTCATAGCGGGAGCTCCTACGAGCAGTACTTC; CDR3aa: CAGHSGSSYEQYF
j_gene: TRBJ2-1; abundance: few; d_gene: -; v_gene: TRBV7-2; CDR3nt: TGTGCCAGCAGTAATTTTGGAGATGAGCAGTTCTTC; CDR3aa: CASSNFGDEQFF
j_gene: TRBJ2-3; abundance: few; d_gene: TRBD2; v_gene: TRBV5-6; CDR3nt: TGTGCCAGCAGAACATCCGGGACTAGCGGGAGAAGAACAGATACGCAGTATTTT; CDR3aa: CASRTSGTSGRRTDTQYF
j_gene: TRBJ2-5; abundance: -; d_gene: TRBD1; v_gene: TRBV18; CDR3nt: TGTGCCAGCTCACCATCAGCAGGGGGAGAGACCCAGTACTTC; CDR3aa: CASSPSAGGETQYF
j_gene: TRBJ1-5; abundance: -; d_gene: TRBD1; v_gene: TRBV10-3; CDR3nt: TGTGCCATCAGTGAGTCGGGGGCAGGGGGCTTTCAGCCCCAGCATTTT; CDR3aa: CAISESGAGGFQPQHF
j_gene: TRBJ2-1; abundance: few; d_gene: TRBD2; v_gene: TRBV7-9; CDR3nt: TGTGCCAGCAGCTTAACCGAAGGACTGGGGAGCGGGAGGGGCAATGAGCAGTTCTTC; CDR3aa: CASSLTEGLGSGRGNEQFF
j_gene: TRBJ2-3; abundance: few; d_gene: -; v_gene: TRBV4-1; CDR3nt: TGCGCCAGCAGCCAAGAGTCCGGGTTTAACACAGATACGCAGTATTTT; CDR3aa: CASSQESGFNTDTQYF
j_gene: TRBJ2-3; abundance: -; d_gene: TRBD2; v_gene: TRBV6-5; CDR3nt: TGTGCCAGCAGCCAGGACCCCGCGGGGGTGCAGTATTTT; CDR3aa: CASSQDPAGVQYF
j_gene: TRBJ2-1; abundance: -; d_gene: -; v_gene: TRBV9; CDR3nt: TGTGCCAGCAGCGTAATCGAGCGGAGTAGGTCCTACAATGAGCAGTTCTTC; CDR3aa: CASSVIERSRSYNEQFF
j_gene: TRBJ1-4; abundance: few; d_gene: TRBD1; v_gene: TRBV9; CDR3nt: TGTGCCAGCAGCACAGGACGAGGGGGCACTAATGAAAAACTGTTTTTT; CDR3aa: CASSTGRGGTNEKLFF
j_gene: TRBJ1-1; abundance: -; d_gene: -; v_gene: TRBV10-3; CDR3nt: TGTGCCATCAGTGACCCGGGGGTAAGAGGGAACACTGAAGCTTTCTTT; CDR3aa: CAISDPGVRGNTEAFF
j_gene: TRBJ2-3; abundance: -; d_gene: -; v_gene: TRBV5-1; CDR3nt: TGCGCCAGCAGCCAGGACGGAGGAAGCACAGATACGCAGTATTTT; CDR3aa: CASSQDGGSTDTQYF
j_gene: TRBJ1-5; abundance: -; d_gene: TRBD1; v_gene: TRBV19; CDR3nt: TGTGCCAGTAGTTGGTCAGGGGGCCTTGAGGCCCAGCATTTT; CDR3aa: CASSWSGGLEAQHF
j_gene: TRBJ1-4; abundance: -; d_gene: -; v_gene: TRBV4-3; CDR3nt: TGCGCCAGCAGCCCCAACGGGTTTGCTAATGAAAAACTGTTTTTT; CDR3aa: CASSPNGFANEKLFF
j_gene: TRBJ2-5; abundance: once; d_gene: -; v_gene: TRBV11-3; CDR3nt: TGTGCCAGCAGCTTTGGTAGAGAGACCCAGTACTTC; CDR3aa: CASSFGRETQYF
j_gene: TRBJ1-5; abundance: -; d_gene: TRBD1; v_gene: TRBV7-9; CDR3nt: TGTGCCAGCAGCTTAGAGGGACAGGGCGGTAATCAGCCCCAGCATTTT; CDR3aa: CASSLEGQGGNQPQHF
j_gene: TRBJ2-2; abundance: -; d_gene: -; v_gene: TRBV7-9; CDR3nt: TGTGCCAGCAGCTGGGGCCGGGAGCTGTTTTTT; CDR3aa: CASSWGRELFF
j_gene: TRBJ2-1; abundance: -; d_gene: TRBD1; v_gene: TRBV11-3; CDR3nt: TGTGCCAGCAGCTTATCTACCTGGCAGGGGGCAAATGAGCAGTTCTTC; CDR3aa: CASSLSTWQGANEQFF